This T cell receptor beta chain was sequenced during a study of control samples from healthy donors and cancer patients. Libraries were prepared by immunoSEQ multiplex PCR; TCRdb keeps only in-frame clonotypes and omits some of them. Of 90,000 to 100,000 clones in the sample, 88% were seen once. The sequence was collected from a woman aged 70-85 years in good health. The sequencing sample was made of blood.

The DNA for the CDR3 is TGTGCCAGTAGGGAGAACCGGGACAGGGGGAGAGAACTGTTTTTT. This gives the protein CASRENRDRGRELFF. J is TRBJ1-4 and V is TRBV19; the match to TRBD1 covers 11 bases. V lost 6 bases, J lost 12 bases, and 12 bases stayed unmatched. Per the germline V gene, CDR1 is LNHDA and CDR2 is SQIVND (reference sequence). The CDR3 consists of 15 residues.